This T cell receptor (beta chain) came from a study of T-cell reconstitution after alpha-beta-depleted transplantation in children. Unique molecular identifiers featured in how the TCRbeta library was prepared. Each CDR3 protein is one row after TCRdb ran MiXCR on the PCR reads. There are roughly 490,000 distinct CDR3 sequences in the sample; more than 9.5% occur only once, and about 14% lies in the top ten. The CDR3 covers 14 residues. CDR1 SGHTA and CDR2 FQGNSA come from the germline V gene. Trimming left V 7 bases short and J 4 bases short, with 15 bases between. The rearrangement uses TRBV7-2 and TRBJ2-3, with D tentatively TRBD2 (5 bases). The sample consisted of PBMCs, mostly from graft donor cells, taken 180 days after TCRalphabeta/CD19-depleted stem cell transplant. This receptor was obtained from a female patient aged 2-15 years who had a stem cell transplant for aplastic anemia, so the T cells may come from the graft donor. The CDR3 nucleotides are TGTGCCAGCACCCGCCGGGCGGGCGCAGATACGCAGTATTTT. Protein product: CASTRRAGADTQYF.